One and the same sample provided the 3 T cell receptor beta chains below, sequenced in a study of T cells after posttransplantation cyclophosphamide. The data were produced by immunoSEQ multiplex PCR, yet TCRdb's version contains in-frame clones alone and is incomplete. Singletons are absent from the sample, which has approximately 8,000 clones. Busulfan-fludarabine conditioning, marrow transplant, and cyclophosphamide on days +3 and +4 were administered. Here the sequenced sample was PBMCs, taken after an allogeneic stem cell transplant with post-transplant cyclophosphamide. The source of these receptors is a young adult male patient who received an allogeneic stem cell transplant from an unrelated donor, was CMV-positive, and had acute and chronic GVHD. A subset of T cells may come from the graft donor.

In this sample, this clone turned up many times. V is TRBV5-1 and J is TRBJ2-7; 11 bases are a match to TRBD1. Losses at the gene ends were 6 bases for V and 3 bases for J; bases not matched to a gene: 8. The CDR3 covers 15 residues. The germline CDR1 and CDR2 sequences are SGHRS and YFSETQ. CDR3 sequence (DNA): TGCGCCAGCACGGAGGGGACAGGGGGTTACTACGAGCAGTACTTC. Translated: CASTEGTGGYYEQYF.

This clone came up many times. The V call is TRBV23-1, the J call TRBJ2-7; 9 bases line up with TRBD1. TRBV23-1 is annotated as an ORF whose role is uncertain. V shed 3 bases, J shed 6 bases, and the junction held 9 bases outside the gene matches. CDR3 size: 15 residues. In nucleotides, the CDR3 is TGCGCCAGCAGTCAGTACCGGGACAGGGCCCGCGAGCAGTACTTC. This gives the protein CASSQYRDRAREQYF.

This clone was seen a handful of times. The genes are TRBV6-2 or TRBV6-3 and TRBJ2-7; 9 bases are shared with TRBD1. Trimming cost V 7 bases and J 4 bases; bases outside gene matches: 5. This CDR3 is built from 13 residues. Germline CDR1 and CDR2: MNHEY and SVGEGT. The CDR3 DNA follows: TGTGCCAGCAACCCGGGACAGGGTTACGAGCAGTACTTC. It is translated as CASNPGQGYEQYF.